What follows are 22 T cell receptor beta chains derived from one specimen sequenced in a study of blood T cell repertoires in COVID-19. Sequenced by immunoSEQ multiplex PCR; TCRdb stores in-frame clones only, minus some. The repertoire holds about 240,000 clones, approximately 86% seen once, with 2.5% to 3.5% in the top ten. The sequencing input was PBMCs or T cells enriched from blood (not recorded which). These TCRs come from a woman in her 40s with acute COVID-19.

The table lists this clone with a few counts. The chain uses TRBV28 and TRBJ1-4; the match to TRBD1 covers 8 bases. There are 14 residues in the CDR3. Germline loops: CDR1 MDHEN, CDR2 SYDVKM. With V trimmed by 5 bases and J by 6 bases, 5 bases remained unmatched. The CDR3 reads CASSQNRGDEKLFF. The CDR3 DNA reads TGTGCCAGCAGTCAGAACAGGGGGGATGAAAAACTGTTTTTT.

This clone was observed once. This chain uses TRBV6-5 with TRBJ2-5; 7 bases agree with TRBD2. The CDR3 extends over 13 amino acids. With V trimmed by 2 bases and J by 5 bases, 2 bases remained unmatched. Germline CDR1 reads MNHEY; CDR2 reads SVGAGI. CDR3 DNA sequence: TGTGCCAGCAGTTACCGGGGGGTGGAGACCCAGTACTTC. Its translation: CASSYRGVETQYF.

V and J are TRBV30 and TRBJ1-5; 7 bases line up with TRBD1. The germline gives CDR1 GTSNPN, CDR2 SVGIG (reference sequence). V lost 4 bases to trimming and J lost 7 bases; unmatched junction nucleotides: 7. The CDR3 is 13 residues long. This CDR3 is CAWKEGADQPQHF. The CDR3 DNA sequence: TGTGCCTGGAAAGAGGGGGCAGACCAGCCCCAGCATTTT.

This chain links TRBV4-2 with TRBJ2-7, with 9 positions matching TRBD2. The germline V gene encodes CDR1 LGHNA and CDR2 YNFKEQ. CDR3 length: 17 amino acids. Germline trimming cut 0 bases from V and 5 bases from J; bases unmatched to any gene: 11. The DNA for the CDR3 is TGTGCCAGCAGCCAAGATGGGGCGGGAGGGGTGCTGAACGAGCAGTACTTC. This gives the protein CASSQDGAGGVLNEQYF.

Notes on this clone: One end of the junction varies from germline; a read error may be responsible. V gene TRBV7-7 combines with J gene TRBJ2-2; no firm D call. This CDR3 has 11 residues. Germline-derived CDR1 and CDR2 are SSHAT and FNYEAQ (reference sequence). In nucleotides, the CDR3 is TGTGCTAGCAGTGCGTCGGGGGAGCTGTTTTTT. Amino acid sequence: CASSASGELFF.

The table lists this clone with a count of one. The chain combines TRBV7-2 with TRBJ2-3, with 8 bases identical to TRBD2. CDR3 length: 15 amino acids. Germline-derived CDR1 and CDR2 are SGHTA and FQGNSA. J was trimmed by 4 bases and V by 5 bases; bases with no gene match: 8. CDR3 nucleotide sequence: TGTGCCAGCAGCATCGGACTAGCAGCGGCAGATACGCAGTATTTT. Protein: CASSIGLAAADTQYF.

The CDR3 spells CASSQRGPSTPGELFF. CDR3 nucleotides: TGCGCCAGCAGCCAAAGGGGGCCATCGACCCCCGGGGAGCTGTTTTTT. The V and J genes are TRBV4-1 and TRBJ2-2; the match to TRBD1 covers 7 bases. V lost 2 bases to trimming and J lost 6 bases; unmatched junction nucleotides: 9. Germline V lookup: CDR1 MGHRA, CDR2 YSYEKL. This CDR3 has 16 residues.

The chain joins TRBV19 to TRBJ2-5; no definite D call. Germline V gene lookup returns CDR1 LNHDA and CDR2 SQIVND (reference sequence). Deletions cut 1 base from V and 4 bases from J, with 13 bases between. The CDR3 totals 15 residues. The CDR3 DNA is TGTGCCAGTAGTATAGGCCAGGCCTTGGGAGAGACCCAGTACTTC. Its protein is CASSIGQALGETQYF. Drawing the rest from reference TRBV19 and TRBJ2-5, the complete variable domain is DGGITQSPKYLFRKEGQNVTLSCEQNLNHDAMYWYRQDPGQGLRLIYYSQIVNDFQKGDIAEGYSVSREKKESFPLTVTSAQKNPTAFYLCASSIGQALGETQYFGPGTRLLVL.

With respect to this clone: Germline is not matched at one junction end, which may reflect a read error. This chain links TRBV29-1 with TRBJ1-1; D is uncertain. Germline CDR1 and CDR2: SQVTM and ANQGSEA. This CDR3 has 17 amino acids. CDR3 bases: TGCAGCGTTGATGCCCCGACGCCGGGGTTGGCCTTCGGAGAAGTTTTCTTT. Amino acid sequence: CSVDAPTPGLAFGEVFF.

The chain is built from TRBV20-1 and TRBJ2-2; a possible D gene is TRBD1 (6 bases). The germline CDR1 and CDR2 sequences are DFQATT and SNEGSKA (reference sequence). Trimming stripped 3 bases from V and 7 bases from J, with 12 bases between. The CDR3 spans 13 residues. Here the CDR3 DNA reads TGCAGTGCTAGTGGGGGCCAGATCGGGGAGCTGTTTTTT. Residues: CSASGGQIGELFF.

The V call is TRBV12-3 or TRBV12-4, the J call TRBJ2-7; 7 nucleotides agree with TRBD2. The CDR3 runs to 13 residues. Trimming took 3 bases from V and 4 from J; bases not matched to a gene: 3. CDR3 bases: TGTGCCAGCAGTTTCGGGGGGTTTTACGAGCAGTACTTC. Amino acids: CASSFGGFYEQYF.

This sequence joins TRBV6-4 and TRBJ2-4, with 8 bases identical to TRBD2. The CDR3 length is 16 residues. Per germline, CDR1 MRHNA and CDR2 SNTAGT. J was trimmed by 5 bases and V by 4 bases; bases with no gene match: 10. CDR3 in amino acids: CASSVQRGWVQNIQYF. The CDR3 coding sequence is TGTGCCAGCAGTGTCCAGCGGGGGTGGGTCCAAAACATTCAGTACTTC.

This clone was recorded a few times. CDR3 sequence reads: CASVADLAKNIQYF. The CDR3 bases are TGTGCCAGCGTTGCGGACTTAGCCAAAAACATTCAGTACTTC. This chain links TRBV6-5 with TRBJ2-4, with D perhaps TRBD2 (5 bases). The CDR3 runs 14 residues. V gave up 8 bases and J gave up 0 bases, with 11 bases separating them. The germline V gene has CDR1 MNHEY and CDR2 SVGAGI.

This chain joins TRBV30 and TRBJ1-3; the D is unclear. Germline V CDR1 and CDR2: GTSNPN, SVGIG (reference sequence). Trimming left V 0 bases short and J 2 bases short, with 11 bases between. This CDR3 spans 15 amino acids. The CDR3 DNA sequence: TGTGCCTGGAGTGTAGGTTCGGGAACTGGAAACACCATATATTTT. Amino acid sequence: CAWSVGSGTGNTIYF. The complete variable domain, with remaining parts taken from reference TRBV30 and TRBJ1-3, reads SQTIHQWPATLVQPVGSPLSLECTVEGTSNPNLYWYRQAAGRGLQLLFYSVGIGQISSEVPQNLSASRPQDRQFILSSKKLLLSDSGFYLCAWSVGSGTGNTIYFGEGSWLTVV.

The J gene is TRBJ2-7, the V gene TRBV10-1; possible D gene TRBD1, 6 bases. This CDR3 contains 14 residues. V lost 3 bases, J lost 5 bases, and 14 bases lay in between. The germline V gene encodes CDR1 WNHNN and CDR2 SYGVQD (reference sequence). The chain's CDR3 is CASSEVQGINEQYF. The CDR3 nucleotides are TGCGCCAGCAGTGAAGTACAGGGTATCAACGAGCAGTACTTC.

The chain links TRBV2 to TRBJ2-1; 7 bases match TRBD1. Germline V gene sequence: CDR1 SNHLY, CDR2 FYNNEI. This CDR3 is 16 amino acids long. Germline trimming cut 6 bases from V and 6 bases from J; bases unmatched to any gene: 14. CDR3 sequence: CASSELQGFSANEQFF. CDR3 sequence (DNA): TGTGCCAGCAGCGAATTACAGGGGTTCTCGGCCAATGAGCAGTTCTTC.

The V gene is TRBV15, the J gene TRBJ2-2, with 8 bases lining up with TRBD1. The germline CDR1 and CDR2 sequences are LNHNV and YYDKDF (reference sequence). The trim removed 0 bases at V and 7 bases at J, leaving 10 bases unmatched. The CDR3 is made up of 17 amino acids. CDR3 coding DNA: TGTGCCACCAGCAGAGACGGGGGCAGGGGGCCGGTCGGGGAGCTGTTTTTT. Encoded protein: CATSRDGGRGPVGELFF.

The chain has TRBV10-3 and TRBJ1-2, with D possibly TRBD1 on 6 matching bases. CDR3 length: 13 amino acids. CDR1 and CDR2 (germline): ENHRY, SYGVKD. V was trimmed by 6 bases and J by 2 bases, leaving 10 bases between them. CDR3 protein: CAISPGQNYGYTF. In nucleotides, the CDR3 is TGTGCCATCAGCCCCGGACAGAACTATGGCTACACCTTC.

This sequence joins TRBV24-1 and TRBJ2-3; the match to TRBD2 covers 15 bases. Trimming removed 4 bases from V and 6 bases from J; junction bases left unmatched: 7. Germline CDR1 reads KGHDR; CDR2 reads SFDVKD. This CDR3 is built from 17 residues. The CDR3 DNA reads as TGTGCCACCAGTGACCCTGGACTAGCGGGAGGGAGGGATACGCAGTATTTT. It translates to CATSDPGLAGGRDTQYF.

The J gene is TRBJ2-1, the V gene TRBV6-4; 10 bases align to TRBD2. The germline V gene has CDR1 MRHNA and CDR2 SNTAGT. V lost 8 bases, J lost 3 bases, and 7 bases stayed unmatched. The CDR3 loop spans 15 amino acids. As DNA, the CDR3 is TGTGCCAGCGGACCCGGGACTAGCGACTACAATGAGCAGTTCTTC. It encodes CASGPGTSDYNEQFF.

This clone was picked up one time. The V and J genes are TRBV5-1 and TRBJ2-1; 12 bases are a match to TRBD2. The CDR3 runs to 16 residues. Trimming cost V 4 bases and J 5 bases; bases outside gene matches: 7. The germline gives CDR1 SGHRS, CDR2 YFSETQ. DNA of the CDR3: TGCGCCAGCAGCACCCTCCTAGCGGGAGGGCACAATGAGCAGTTCTTC. Its translation is CASSTLLAGGHNEQFF.

The chain couples TRBV7-3 to TRBJ2-1; the D gene is possibly TRBD2 (5 bases). CDR1 and CDR2 from the germline V gene are SGHTA and FQGTGA. The V and J ends lost 3 bases and 0 bases respectively, with 9 bases between them. The CDR3 is made up of 15 amino acids. The CDR3 is CASSLDSSSYNEQFF. DNA of the CDR3: TGTGCCAGCAGCTTGGACTCTAGCTCCTACAATGAGCAGTTCTTC.